One and the same sample provided the 11 T cell receptor beta chains below, sequenced in a study of identical twins. From the 5' RACE reads, TCRdb called clonotypes with MiXCR, one entry per CDR3 protein. This table has around 1.7 million distinct CDR3 sequences, around a third appearing once. Specimen: cord blood. The receptors here all came from a newborn girl in good health.

The chain is built from TRBV5-1 and TRBJ1-6, with D perhaps TRBD1 (6 bases). This CDR3 region has 15 residues. The V gene's germline CDR1 is SGHRS and CDR2 YFSETQ. V was cut by 3 bases and J by 7 bases, with 14 bases left in between. The CDR3 DNA reads as TGCGCCAGCAGCTATACCTGGGGGGCCAATTCACCCCTCCACTTT. Protein sequence: CASSYTWGANSPLHF.

The CDR3 loop reads CASSSPTGTRNYNEQFF. Here the CDR3 DNA reads TGTGCCAGCAGCTCACCCACCGGGACTAGAAACTACAATGAGCAGTTCTTC. The J gene is TRBJ2-1, the V gene TRBV7-9, with 8 bases aligning to TRBD2. Trimming removed 4 bases from V and 3 bases from J; junction bases left unmatched: 11. CDR3 length equals 17 residues. Looked up from germline, CDR1 is SEHNR and CDR2 is FQNEAQ (reference sequence).

The CDR3 region is CSATPPESSYNEQFF. The CDR3 DNA follows: TGCAGTGCTACCCCCCCGGAGAGCTCCTACAATGAGCAGTTCTTC. This chain uses TRBV20-1 with TRBJ2-1, with no clear D. CDR1 and CDR2 (germline): DFQATT, SNEGSKA (reference sequence). The CDR3 totals 15 residues. The V and J ends lost 4 bases and 0 bases respectively, with 13 bases between them.

V gene TRBV4-2 combines with J gene TRBJ2-3; D might be TRBD2 (6 bases). In germline, CDR1 is LGHNA, CDR2 YNFKEQ. This CDR3 is 16 amino acids long. The ends were cut back, 0 bases at V and 4 bases at J, with 14 bases in the middle. The CDR3 region has the DNA TGTGCCAGCAGCCAAGACGGGGGAGTGAACGCAGATACGCAGTATTTT. It encodes CASSQDGGVNADTQYF.

This clonotype has only a few counts. V usage is TRBV15 and J usage is TRBJ2-2; no clear D gene. CDR3 length: 13 residues. V was cut by 9 bases and J by 2 bases, with 10 bases left in between. CDR1 and CDR2 (germline): LNHNV, YYDKDF (reference sequence). The CDR3 loop is CATEAFNTGELFF. The DNA of the CDR3 is TGTGCCACTGAGGCCTTTAACACCGGGGAGCTGTTTTTT.

The chain recombines TRBV12-5 with TRBJ2-2; 9 nucleotides match TRBD2. Germline CDR1 is LGHNT and CDR2 is FRNRAP. CDR3 length equals 16 residues. V shed 7 bases, J shed 6 bases, and the junction held 12 bases outside the gene matches. The CDR3 DNA sequence: TGTGCTAGTGCCCTAGGGCGGGGGGGCCTTTCCGGGGAGCTGTTTTTT. This gives the protein CASALGRGGLSGELFF.

This chain uses TRBV24-1 with TRBJ2-3; weak D call: TRBD2 (6 bases). This CDR3 spans 13 amino acids. CDR1 is KGHDR and CDR2 is SFDVKD in the germline V gene. Trimming cost V 2 bases and J 4 bases, with 6 bases left between them. The CDR3 region has the DNA TGTGCCACCAGTGATTGGAGGGCAGATACGCAGTATTTT. Amino acid sequence: CATSDWRADTQYF.

The rearrangement uses TRBV4-1 and TRBJ1-1; the match to TRBD1 covers 9 bases. CDR1 is MGHRA and CDR2 is YSYEKL in the germline V gene. The CDR3 length is 15 residues. J gave up 3 bases and V 3 bases, and 5 bases lay outside the gene matches. The CDR3 DNA sequence: TGCGCCAGCAGCCAGGGACAGGGAGGGGACACTGAAGCTTTCTTT. Translation gives CASSQGQGGDTEAFF.

The chain carries TRBV7-2 and TRBJ1-2, with D tentatively TRBD1 (5 bases). Trimming shortened V by 2 bases and J by 8 bases, and 21 bases separated the two germline ends. The CDR3 has 16 amino acids. CDR1 SGHTA and CDR2 FQGNSA come from the germline V gene. The CDR3 region is CASSLTYKFRRDGYTF. The CDR3 DNA is TGTGCCAGCAGCTTAACCTATAAATTTAGAAGGGACGGCTACACCTTC.

The chain has TRBV2 and TRBJ2-4; 7 nucleotides align to TRBD1. Germline CDR1 and CDR2: SNHLY and FYNNEI. The V gene end was trimmed by 4 bases and the J gene end by 3 bases; junction bases not matched to a gene: 6. The CDR3 is 15 residues long. CDR3 protein: CASSAPGTVKNIQYF. The CDR3 coding sequence is TGTGCCAGCAGTGCCCCCGGGACAGTCAAAAACATTCAGTACTTC.

This clonotype has more than one count but fewer than ten. The CDR3 nucleotides read TGTGCCAGCAGTTTGTCGGCTGGTAGCGGGAGGGCCCGGGGTTGGAACATTCAGTACTTC. This encodes CASSLSAGSGRARGWNIQYF. V is TRBV28 and J is TRBJ2-4; 11 bases fit TRBD2. J gave up 7 bases and V 3 bases, and 20 bases lay outside the gene matches. The CDR3 is made up of 20 amino acids. Germline assignment: CDR1 MDHEN and CDR2 SYDVKM.